This entry lists 27 T cell receptor beta chains sequenced from one sample in a study of post-analysis software for immune sequencing data. Study conclusions and caveats: Included in a set of five TRBV segments more frequent in patients than controls were TRBV5-6, TRBV5-1 and TRBV20-1.

Libraries were made from TCR beta cDNA, and they carried unique molecular identifiers. TCRdb processed the PCR reads anew with MiXCR; each CDR3 protein has one entry. Altogether approximately 730,000 distinct CDR3 sequences are present, around 45% being singletons, with the ten largest covering approximately 4.4%. These receptors' targets are unknown. The sample taken for sequencing was blood. Receptors were obtained from a girl between 5 and 17 years old with multiple sclerosis.

This rearrangement joins TRBV29-1 to TRBJ1-2; perhaps TRBD1 as D (5 bases). The CDR3 contains 18 residues. CDR1 and CDR2 (germline): SQVTM, ANQGSEA. The ends were cut back, 1 base at V and 2 bases at J, with 23 bases in the middle. Written as DNA, the CDR3 is TGCAGCGTTGAAGGCAGCCAGGAGGGGTATACTCTGAACTATGGCTACACCTTC. Residues: CSVEGSQEGYTLNYGYTF.

In this sample, this clonotype turned up many times. This rearrangement joins TRBV12-3 or TRBV12-4 to TRBJ1-1, with D uncertain. This CDR3 spans 12 amino acids. V gave up 1 base and J gave up 5 bases, with 5 bases separating them. CDR3 amino acids: CASSLVSTEAFF. Written as DNA, the CDR3 is TGTGCCAGCAGTTTAGTCTCGACTGAAGCTTTCTTT.

V usage is TRBV20-1 and J usage is TRBJ2-7; 10 bases fit TRBD2. The V gene end was trimmed by 3 bases and the J gene end by 1 base; junction bases not matched to a gene: 6. The CDR3 loop spans 15 amino acids. Germline V gene lookup returns CDR1 DFQATT and CDR2 SNEGSKA (reference sequence). The CDR3 DNA reads as TGCAGTGCTAGTTTTACTAGCGGGGCTTCCTACGAGCAGTACTTC. Its protein product is CSASFTSGASYEQYF.

The J gene is TRBJ2-1, the V gene TRBV19; unclear D gene. The CDR3 runs 15 residues. V dropped 1 base and J dropped 2 bases, with 9 bases sitting between them. The germline gives CDR1 LNHDA, CDR2 SQIVND (reference sequence). The CDR3 DNA is TGTGCCAGTAGTATAGTATTGGGGACCTACAATGAGCAGTTCTTC. Amino acids: CASSIVLGTYNEQFF.

The chain is built from TRBV12-3 or TRBV12-4 and TRBJ2-1; TRBD2 matches 8 bases. V shed 8 bases and J 5 bases; nucleotides not matched to a gene: 14. The CDR3 consists of 16 residues. The CDR3 here is CASRRPWSGSNNEQFF. The CDR3 bases are TGTGCCAGCCGCAGGCCGTGGAGCGGGAGTAACAATGAGCAGTTCTTC.

This clonotype was observed a handful of times. The chain has TRBV20-1 and TRBJ1-1; 7 nucleotides align to TRBD1. The CDR3 sequence is 13 residues long. Germline V CDR1 and CDR2: DFQATT, SNEGSKA (reference sequence). The trim removed 3 bases at V and 2 bases at J, leaving 3 bases unmatched. In DNA, the CDR3 is TGCAGTGCTAGGGGACAGCTTAACACTGAAGCTTTCTTT. Encoded protein: CSARGQLNTEAFF.

The V and J genes are TRBV20-1 and TRBJ2-4; no clear D. V shed 7 bases and J shed 4 bases, with 14 bases lying between them. Germline-derived CDR1 and CDR2 are DFQATT and SNEGSKA (reference sequence). CDR3 length: 13 residues. This CDR3 is CSVQLSEKNIQYF. CDR3 DNA: TGCAGTGTGCAACTTTCAGAGAAAAACATTCAGTACTTC.

This clonotype has ten or more counts. V usage is TRBV4-2 and J usage is TRBJ2-7; a weak D match, TRBD1 (5 bases). This CDR3 comprises 14 residues. Germline V gene data show CDR1 as LGHNA and CDR2 as YNFKEQ. Trimming pared 0 bases from V and 3 bases from J, leaving 9 bases between. Written as DNA, the CDR3 is TGTGCCAGCAGCCAAGATGACAGAAGCTACGAGCAGTACTTC. Amino acids: CASSQDDRSYEQYF.

The CDR3 loop reads CATSRDQGSRINYGYTF. CDR3 nucleotide sequence: TGTGCCACCAGCAGAGATCAAGGGTCCCGGATTAACTATGGCTACACCTTC. The genes are TRBV15 and TRBJ1-2; D is undetermined. V shed 0 bases and J shed 1 base, with 15 bases lying between them. Germline V lookup: CDR1 LNHNV, CDR2 YYDKDF (reference sequence). This CDR3 region has 17 residues.

This clonotype was detected a few times. The chain employs TRBV7-9 and TRBJ2-4; TRBD1 matches 9 bases. The J call may be mistaken, given a closer DNA end match to TRBJ2-7. Germline CDR1 reads SEHNR; CDR2 reads FQNEAQ (reference sequence). This CDR3 is 16 amino acids long. The CDR3 coding sequence is TGTGCCAGCAGCTCTCTTCGGGGACAGGGTATGAACGAGCAGTACTTC. Its translation is CASSSLRGQGMNEQYF.

V and J are TRBV5-1 and TRBJ1-2; D remains unclear. Germline V lookup: CDR1 SGHRS, CDR2 YFSETQ. V shed 0 bases and J shed 4 bases, with 10 bases lying between them. The CDR3 loop spans 14 amino acids. In nucleotides, the CDR3 is TGCGCCAGCAGCTTGGAAGGCAACCGCTATGGCTACACCTTC. It yields the protein CASSLEGNRYGYTF.

This clonotype showed up just a few times. The chain carries TRBV6-5 and TRBJ2-5; D is ambiguous. The CDR3 loop spans 14 amino acids. V lost 4 bases and J 0 bases, leaving 9 bases between the germline ends. The germline CDR1 and CDR2 sequences are MNHEY and SVGAGI. The CDR3: CASSLTQYQETQYF. In nucleotides, the CDR3 is TGTGCCAGCAGTTTGACCCAGTACCAAGAGACCCAGTACTTC.

This clonotype was picked up a small number of times. The V call is TRBV29-1, the J call TRBJ1-6, with 9 bases lining up with TRBD1. The V and J ends lost 7 bases and 6 bases, in that order; junction bases with no gene match: 1. The CDR3 contains 12 residues. Germline CDR1 SQVTM, CDR2 ANQGSEA. CDR3 nucleotides: TGCAGCGGGGACAGGGTTAATTCACCCCTCCACTTT. This codes for CSGDRVNSPLHF.

This clonotype was counted between two and nine times. The V and J genes are TRBV20-1 and TRBJ2-5, with TRBD2 matching over 15 bases. The CDR3 covers 16 residues. Germline V CDR1 and CDR2: DFQATT, SNEGSKA (reference sequence). Trimming removed 6 bases from V and 5 bases from J; junction bases left unmatched: 10. For the CDR3, the DNA is TGCAGTGCGTCTCGAGGGACTAGCGGGAGGTTTGAGACCCAGTACTTC. It translates to CSASRGTSGRFETQYF.

This clonotype was recorded a few times. CDR3 in amino acids: CAISESEREGYEQYF. CDR3 bases: TGTGCCATCAGTGAGTCCGAGCGGGAGGGCTACGAGCAGTACTTC. This sequence joins TRBV10-3 and TRBJ2-7, with 10 positions matching TRBD2. Unmatched junction bases numbered 2, after V lost 0 bases and J lost 3 bases. Looked up from germline, CDR1 is ENHRY and CDR2 is SYGVKD. This CDR3 spans 15 amino acids.

This chain joins TRBV20-1 and TRBJ2-3; 13 bases are a match to TRBD2. This CDR3 spans 16 amino acids. J gave up 6 bases and V 3 bases, and 9 bases lay outside the gene matches. Germline CDR1 is DFQATT and CDR2 is SNEGSKA (reference sequence). CDR3 DNA sequence: TGCAGTGCTAGTCCGGGACTAGCGGGGTCCCACGATACGCAGTATTTT. It encodes CSASPGLAGSHDTQYF.

The V and J genes are TRBV12-3 or TRBV12-4 and TRBJ2-6; no clear D gene. V lost 3 bases, J lost 10 bases, and 13 bases lay in between. The CDR3 is 14 residues long. CDR3 sequence: CASSLVQSNNVLTF. In DNA, the CDR3 is TGTGCCAGCAGTTTGGTCCAGTCCAATAACGTCCTGACTTTC.

The chain combines TRBV20-1 with TRBJ2-3; D call uncertain. Trimming removed 0 bases from V and 8 bases from J, with 9 bases in between. This CDR3 is built from 12 residues. Germline lookup yields CDR1 DFQATT and CDR2 SNEGSKA (reference sequence). The CDR3 is CSAREVDGTQYF. CDR3 sequence (DNA): TGCAGTGCTAGAGAGGTGGACGGTACGCAGTATTTT.

The chain uses TRBV12-3 or TRBV12-4 and TRBJ2-3; tentative D call: TRBD1 (6 bases). The V and J ends lost 5 bases and 2 bases respectively, with 17 bases between them. The CDR3 covers 16 residues. The CDR3, as DNA: TGTGCCAGCAGTCGACTCGACAGGCCTGACACAGATACGCAGTATTTT. Protein: CASSRLDRPDTDTQYF.

This clonotype was seen more than once but under ten times. The chain uses TRBV27 and TRBJ2-7, with D hard to call. In germline, CDR1 is MNHEY, CDR2 SMNVEV (reference sequence). The CDR3 sequence is 14 residues long. Trimming cost V 8 bases and J 7 bases, with 21 bases left between them. The CDR3, as DNA: TGTGCCAGCCGAGCATCCTCCTTAAACGGAGAGCAGTACTTC. Residues: CASRASSLNGEQYF.

This chain connects TRBV9 to TRBJ2-1; TRBD2 might be the D (5 bases). Looked up from germline, CDR1 is SGDLS and CDR2 is YYNGEE. With 3 bases removed from V and 5 bases from J, the gap between germline ends came to 9 bases. This CDR3 comprises 13 residues. The CDR3 sequence is CASSGLGNNEQFF. CDR3 nucleotide sequence: TGTGCCAGCAGCGGACTCGGGAACAATGAGCAGTTCTTC. The full variable domain, with the rest looked up from reference TRBV9 and TRBJ2-1, is DSGVTQTPKHLITATGQRVTLRCSPRSGDLSVYWYQQSLDQGLQFLIQYYNGEERAKGNILERFSAQQFPDLHSELNLSSLELGDSALYFCASSGLGNNEQFFGPGTRLTVL.

This clonotype has just a few counts. The chain combines TRBV29-1 with TRBJ2-7, with 7 bases fitting TRBD1. Per germline, CDR1 SQVTM and CDR2 ANQGSEA. V shed 7 bases, J shed 6 bases, and the junction held 12 bases outside the gene matches. CDR3 length equals 13 residues. CDR3 protein: CSAAGTALSEQYF. The CDR3, as DNA: TGCAGCGCTGCCGGGACAGCCCTTAGCGAGCAGTACTTC.

This clonotype was recorded a few times. The chain links TRBV29-1 to TRBJ1-2; D gene uncertain. Trimming pared 3 bases from V and 6 bases from J, leaving 5 bases between. The CDR3 consists of 10 residues. Germline values: CDR1 SQVTM, CDR2 ANQGSEA. The CDR3 loop is CSVDLDGYTF. CDR3 sequence (DNA): TGCAGCGTTGACTTGGATGGCTACACCTTC.

This clonotype has just a few counts. The chain links TRBV6-1 to TRBJ2-3; unclear D gene. CDR1 and CDR2 (germline): MNHNS, SASEGT. The V end lost 4 bases, the J end lost 10 bases, and 9 bases lay between the germline ends. The CDR3 is made up of 11 amino acids. The CDR3 DNA is TGTGCCAGCAGTGTCCCCCAAGCGCAGTATTTT. The encoded protein is CASSVPQAQYF.

CDR3 in amino acids: CASSEALNNEQFF. CDR3 DNA sequence: TGTGCCAGCAGTGAAGCGTTGAACAATGAGCAGTTCTTC. This chain uses TRBV6-1 with TRBJ2-1; D gene unclear. The CDR3 runs 13 residues. The germline V and J ends were trimmed by 0 bases and 5 bases, with 5 bases remaining between them. Looked up from germline, CDR1 is MNHNS and CDR2 is SASEGT.

The chain links TRBV12-3 or TRBV12-4 to TRBJ2-1; 10 bases agree with TRBD2. There are 14 residues in the CDR3. V dropped 2 bases and J dropped 8; count of bases not matched to a gene: 3. CDR3 protein: CASSLLAGDYEQFF. The CDR3 nucleotides read TGTGCCAGCAGTTTACTAGCGGGAGACTATGAGCAGTTCTTC.

This clonotype was seen a few times. CDR3 residues: CASSSGTGASNQPQHF. In nucleotides, the CDR3 is TGTGCCAGCAGCTCCGGGACAGGGGCCAGCAATCAGCCCCAGCATTTT. The chain links TRBV7-9 to TRBJ1-5; 10 nucleotides line up with TRBD1. J lost 1 base, V lost 4 bases, and 4 bases had no gene match. CDR3 size: 16 residues. The germline V gene has CDR1 SEHNR and CDR2 FQNEAQ (reference sequence).